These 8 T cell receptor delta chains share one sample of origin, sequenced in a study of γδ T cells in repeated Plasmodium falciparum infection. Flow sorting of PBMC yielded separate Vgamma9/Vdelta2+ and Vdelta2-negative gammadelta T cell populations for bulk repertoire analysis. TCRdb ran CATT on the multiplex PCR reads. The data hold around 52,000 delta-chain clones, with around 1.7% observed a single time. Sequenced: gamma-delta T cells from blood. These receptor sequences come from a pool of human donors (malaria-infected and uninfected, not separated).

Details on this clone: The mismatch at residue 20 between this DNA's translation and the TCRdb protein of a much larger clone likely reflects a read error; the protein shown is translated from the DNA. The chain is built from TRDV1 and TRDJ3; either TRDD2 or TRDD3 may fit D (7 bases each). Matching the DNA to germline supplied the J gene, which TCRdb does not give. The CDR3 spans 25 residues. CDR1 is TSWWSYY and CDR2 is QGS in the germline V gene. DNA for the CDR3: TGTGCTCTTGGGATCGAACGTGGGGACTTCCTAATAAGTACTGGGGATTCCTGGGACGCCCGACAGATGTTTTTC. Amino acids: CALGIERGDFLISTGDSWDARQMFF.

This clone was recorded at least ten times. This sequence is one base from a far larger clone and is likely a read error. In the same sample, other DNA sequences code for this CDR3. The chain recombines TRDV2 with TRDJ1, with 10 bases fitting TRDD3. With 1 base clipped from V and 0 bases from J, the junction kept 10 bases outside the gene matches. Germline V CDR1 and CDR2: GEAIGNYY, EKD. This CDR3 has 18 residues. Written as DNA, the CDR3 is TGTGCCTGTGACACACGGCAATACTGGGGGATTTACACCGATAAACTCATCTTT. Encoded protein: CACDTRQYWGIYTDKLIF.

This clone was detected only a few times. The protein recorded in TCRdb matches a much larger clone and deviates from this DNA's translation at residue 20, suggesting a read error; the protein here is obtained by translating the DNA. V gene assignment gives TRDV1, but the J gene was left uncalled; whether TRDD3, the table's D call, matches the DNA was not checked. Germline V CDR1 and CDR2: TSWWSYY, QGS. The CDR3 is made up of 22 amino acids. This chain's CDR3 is CALGDPRYWGIRRLGLTAQPFF. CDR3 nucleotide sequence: TGTGCTCTTGGGGACCCTCGCTACTGGGGGATAAGAAGGTTAGGGTTGACAGCACAACCCTTCTTT.

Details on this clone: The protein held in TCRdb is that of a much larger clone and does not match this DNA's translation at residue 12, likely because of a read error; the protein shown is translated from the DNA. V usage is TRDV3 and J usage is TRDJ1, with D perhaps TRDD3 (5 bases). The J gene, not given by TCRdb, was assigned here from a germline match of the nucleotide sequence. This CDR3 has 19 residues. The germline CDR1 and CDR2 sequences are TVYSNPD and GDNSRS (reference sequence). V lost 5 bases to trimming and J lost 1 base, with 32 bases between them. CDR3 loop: CAIRAHSELCEGATDKLIF. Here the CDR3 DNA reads TGTGCCATACGTGCTCATTCTGAATTGTGCGAAGGTGCCACCGATAAACTCATCTTT.

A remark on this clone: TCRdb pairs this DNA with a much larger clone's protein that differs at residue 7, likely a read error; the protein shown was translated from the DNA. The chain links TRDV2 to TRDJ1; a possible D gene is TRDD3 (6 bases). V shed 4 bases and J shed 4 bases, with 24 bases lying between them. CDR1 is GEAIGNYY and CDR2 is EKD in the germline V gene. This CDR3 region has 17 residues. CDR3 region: CACEGRAGDPAGDKLIF. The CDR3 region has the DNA TGTGCCTGTGAGGGCCGTGCTGGGGATCCGGCGGGCGATAAACTCATCTTT.

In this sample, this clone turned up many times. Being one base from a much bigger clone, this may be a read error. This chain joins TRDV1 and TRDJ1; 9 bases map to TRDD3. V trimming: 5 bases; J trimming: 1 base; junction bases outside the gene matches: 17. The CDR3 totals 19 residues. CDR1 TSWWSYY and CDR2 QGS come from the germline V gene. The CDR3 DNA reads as TGTGCTCTTGGGATAAGGGGCTACGGGGGGATACAACCCACCGATAAACTCATCTTT. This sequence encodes CALGIRGYGGIQPTDKLIF.

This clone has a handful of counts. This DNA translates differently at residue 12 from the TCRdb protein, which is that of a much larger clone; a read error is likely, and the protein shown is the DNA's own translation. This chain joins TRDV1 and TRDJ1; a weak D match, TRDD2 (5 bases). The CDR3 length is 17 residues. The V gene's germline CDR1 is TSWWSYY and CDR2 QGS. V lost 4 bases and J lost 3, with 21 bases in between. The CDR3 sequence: CALGGIPRFRYADKLIF. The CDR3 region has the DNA TGTGCTCTTGGGGGTATTCCTCGGTTCCGTTACGCCGATAAACTCATCTTT.

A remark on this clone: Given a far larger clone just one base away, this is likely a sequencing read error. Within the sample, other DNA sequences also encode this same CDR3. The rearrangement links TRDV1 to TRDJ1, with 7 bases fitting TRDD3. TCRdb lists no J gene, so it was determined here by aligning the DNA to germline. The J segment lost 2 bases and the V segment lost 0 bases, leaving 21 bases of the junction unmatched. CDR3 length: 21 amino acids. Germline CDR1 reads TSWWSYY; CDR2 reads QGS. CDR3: CALGELPSGGFPPLLTDKLIF. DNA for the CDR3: TGTGCTCTTGGGGAACTCCCCTCCGGGGGATTCCCTCCCCTTTTGACCGATAAACTCATCTTT.